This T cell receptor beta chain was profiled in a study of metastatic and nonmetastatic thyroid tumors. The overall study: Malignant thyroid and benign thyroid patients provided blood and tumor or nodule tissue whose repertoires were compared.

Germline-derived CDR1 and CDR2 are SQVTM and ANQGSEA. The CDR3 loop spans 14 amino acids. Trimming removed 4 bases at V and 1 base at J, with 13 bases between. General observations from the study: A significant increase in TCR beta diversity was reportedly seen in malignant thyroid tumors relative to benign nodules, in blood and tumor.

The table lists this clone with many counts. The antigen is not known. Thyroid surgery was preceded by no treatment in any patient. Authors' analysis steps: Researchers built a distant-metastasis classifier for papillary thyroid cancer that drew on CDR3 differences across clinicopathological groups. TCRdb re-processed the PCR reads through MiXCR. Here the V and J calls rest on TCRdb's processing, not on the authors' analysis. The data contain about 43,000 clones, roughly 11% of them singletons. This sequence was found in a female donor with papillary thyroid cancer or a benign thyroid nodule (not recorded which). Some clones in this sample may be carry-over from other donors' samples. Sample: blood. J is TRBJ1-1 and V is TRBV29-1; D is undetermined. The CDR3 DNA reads TGCAGCGTTGTATCCCACACGGAGAACACTGAAGCTTTCTTT. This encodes CSVVSHTENTEAFF.